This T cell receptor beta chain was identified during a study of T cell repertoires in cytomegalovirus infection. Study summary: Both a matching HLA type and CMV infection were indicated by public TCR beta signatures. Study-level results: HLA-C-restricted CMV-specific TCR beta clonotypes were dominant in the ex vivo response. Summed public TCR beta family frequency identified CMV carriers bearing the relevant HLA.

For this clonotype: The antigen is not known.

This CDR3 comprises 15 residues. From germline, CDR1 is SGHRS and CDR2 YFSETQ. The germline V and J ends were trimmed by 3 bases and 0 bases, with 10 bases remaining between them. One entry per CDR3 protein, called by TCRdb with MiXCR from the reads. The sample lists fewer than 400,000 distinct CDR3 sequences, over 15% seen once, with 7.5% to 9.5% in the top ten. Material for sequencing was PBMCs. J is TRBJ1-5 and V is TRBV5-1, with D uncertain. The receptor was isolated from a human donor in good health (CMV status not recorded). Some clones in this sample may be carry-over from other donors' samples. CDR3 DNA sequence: TGCGCCAGCAGCTCGGCAGGACTTAGCAATCAGCCCCAGCATTTT. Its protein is CASSSAGLSNQPQHF.